The 27 T cell receptor beta chains reported below all come from one sample, sequenced in a study of T-cell memory formation after mild COVID-19. TCRdb re-derived calls from the 5' RACE reads in MiXCR, one entry per CDR3 protein. The sample carries around 120,000 distinct CDR3 sequences, about 15% recorded once. The sequenced sample consisted of PBMCs or a T cell subset sorted from them (not recorded which). Receptor source: an adult woman who had mild COVID-19 (a few samples of this study predate the infection). Cell type and time point are not known.

V usage is TRBV29-1 and J usage is TRBJ2-7, with D possibly being TRBD2 (5 bases). V was clipped by 4 bases and J by 4 bases, with 17 bases between them. Per germline, CDR1 SQVTM and CDR2 ANQGSEA. This CDR3 contains 14 residues. The CDR3 loop is CSVGGRGPSYEQYF. As DNA, the CDR3 is TGCAGCGTTGGAGGACGGGGTCCGTCGTACGAGCAGTACTTC.

This clonotype was seen a handful of times. This chain links TRBV5-1 with TRBJ1-1; D gene ambiguous. This CDR3 has 16 residues. Germline loops: CDR1 SGHRS, CDR2 YFSETQ. V was clipped by 0 bases and J by 1 base, with 13 bases between them. The CDR3 nucleotides read TGCGCCAGCAGCTTGGACCCCTTAGACGGGAACACTGAAGCTTTCTTT. It yields the protein CASSLDPLDGNTEAFF.

V and J are TRBV4-1 and TRBJ2-1, with 8 bases that match TRBD2. Germline CDR1 reads MGHRA; CDR2 reads YSYEKL. The CDR3 is 17 residues long. The V and J ends lost 1 base and 4 bases, in that order; junction bases with no gene match: 9. The chain's CDR3 is CASSQVYPAGEYNEQFF. The DNA for the CDR3 is TGCGCCAGCAGCCAAGTGTATCCAGCGGGAGAATACAATGAGCAGTTCTTC.

This chain uses TRBV30 with TRBJ2-1; 11 bases are a match to TRBD2. Germline CDR1 GTSNPN, CDR2 SVGIG (reference sequence). V was clipped by 4 bases and J by 5 bases; unmatched bases: 7. The CDR3 spans 15 residues. For the CDR3, the DNA is TGTGCCTGGATTGCCCCGGGACTAGCGGACAATGAGCAGTTCTTC. This codes for CAWIAPGLADNEQFF.

CDR3 loop: CASSLLDRGYTF. The CDR3 nucleotides are TGTGCCAGCAGCCTCCTAGACAGAGGCTACACCTTC. The V call is TRBV14, the J call TRBJ1-2; weak D call: TRBD1 (5 bases). The CDR3 spans 12 residues. CDR1 and CDR2 from the germline V gene are SGHDN and FVKESK. Deletions cut 4 bases from V and 8 bases from J, with 11 bases between.

This clonotype turned up a few times. The rearrangement uses TRBV12-3 or TRBV12-4 and TRBJ2-3, with D uncertain. V dropped 5 bases and J dropped 1 base, with 10 bases sitting between them. This CDR3 contains 14 residues. The CDR3 DNA sequence: TGTGCCAGCAGTGTCCATGGAGGCACAGATACGCAGTATTTT. Amino acids: CASSVHGGTDTQYF.

The rearrangement uses TRBV7-2 and TRBJ2-3, with D tentatively TRBD1 or TRBD2 (5 bases each). CDR1 is SGHTA and CDR2 is FQGNSA in the germline V gene. The CDR3 loop spans 15 amino acids. Between the trimmed V and J ends, which lost 2 bases and 2 bases, there was a span of 11 bases. The DNA of the CDR3 is TGTGCCAGCAGCTTACCACTAGGGACCACAGATACGCAGTATTTT. It yields the protein CASSLPLGTTDTQYF.

This clonotype was found a few times. The V and J genes are TRBV12-3 or TRBV12-4 and TRBJ2-3, with 8 bases matching TRBD2. V shed 2 bases, J shed 7 bases, and the junction held 11 bases outside the gene matches. The CDR3 totals 16 residues. CDR3 nucleotides: TGTGCCAGCAGTTTATCTCTCCGGGAGGGCCGGAATACGCAGTATTTT. This codes for CASSLSLREGRNTQYF.

There are a few counts of this clonotype. The rearrangement joins TRBV18 to TRBJ2-7; 9 nucleotides line up with TRBD2. CDR1 and CDR2 from the germline V gene are KGHSH and LQKENI. J gave up 4 bases and V 2 bases, and 6 bases lay outside the gene matches. The CDR3 sequence is 15 residues long. DNA of the CDR3: TGTGCCAGCTCACCAAGGCGGGAGGGCCAGTACGAGCAGTACTTC. Protein: CASSPRREGQYEQYF.

This clonotype showed up just a few times. The J gene is TRBJ2-6, the V gene TRBV12-3 or TRBV12-4; 7 bases agree with TRBD2. The length of the CDR3 is 18 residues. V lost 0 bases and J lost 2; bases outside the gene matches: 7. The CDR3 loop reads CASSLAVPGTTGANVLTF. In DNA, the CDR3 is TGTGCCAGCAGTTTAGCGGTCCCCGGGACTACTGGGGCCAACGTCCTGACTTTC.

The rearrangement joins TRBV7-2 to TRBJ2-2; TRBD2 aligns across 7 bases. Germline V CDR1 and CDR2: SGHTA, FQGNSA. Losses at the gene ends were 0 bases for V and 0 bases for J; bases not matched to a gene: 10. This CDR3 has 19 amino acids. CDR3 region: CASSLAWVGGGTNTGELFF. The CDR3 coding sequence is TGTGCCAGCAGCTTAGCGTGGGTCGGGGGAGGGACGAACACCGGGGAGCTGTTTTTT.

V and J are TRBV9 and TRBJ2-5, with a weak D call TRBD2 (6 bases). Trimming took off 4 bases at V and 3 bases at J, with 16 bases between the two ends. Germline lookup yields CDR1 SGDLS and CDR2 YYNGEE. This CDR3 contains 15 residues. CDR3 sequence: CASSPPGVGKETQYF. In DNA form, the CDR3 reads TGTGCCAGCAGCCCACCGGGGGTGGGGAAAGAGACCCAGTACTTC. The full variable domain, with the rest looked up from reference TRBV9 and TRBJ2-5, is DSGVTQTPKHLITATGQRVTLRCSPRSGDLSVYWYQQSLDQGLQFLIQYYNGEERAKGNILERFSAQQFPDLHSELNLSSLELGDSALYFCASSPPGVGKETQYFGPGTRLLVL.

CDR3 sequence: CASSRLTGYTEAFF. For the CDR3, the DNA is TGCGCCAGCAGCCGCCTCACAGGTTACACTGAAGCTTTCTTT. The chain joins TRBV4-1 to TRBJ1-1; tentatively, D is TRBD1 (5 bases). The CDR3 has 14 residues. The V end was cut by 4 bases, the J end by 3 bases, with 12 bases between. CDR1 MGHRA and CDR2 YSYEKL come from the germline V gene.

In its sample, this clonotype was seen a few times. The chain couples TRBV9 to TRBJ2-7; TRBD1 matches 8 bases. This CDR3 contains 15 residues. Losses at the gene ends were 3 bases for V and 1 base for J; bases not matched to a gene: 6. Germline V gene data show CDR1 as SGDLS and CDR2 as YYNGEE. CDR3 sequence: CASSAGTGGSYEQYF. Written as DNA, the CDR3 is TGTGCCAGCAGCGCGGGGACAGGAGGATCCTACGAGCAGTACTTC.

The chain is built from TRBV5-1 and TRBJ1-3, with a tentative D call TRBD1 (5 bases). The CDR3 has 13 amino acids. The germline V gene has CDR1 SGHRS and CDR2 YFSETQ. V lost 4 bases to trimming and J lost 4 bases, with 9 bases between them. In DNA form, the CDR3 reads TGCGCCAGCAGCGACAGCAACGGAAACACCATATATTTT. This sequence encodes CASSDSNGNTIYF.

The chain joins TRBV20-1 to TRBJ1-2; D may be TRBD1 (5 bases). Between the trimmed V and J ends, which lost 3 bases and 8 bases, there was a span of 13 bases. Germline V gives CDR1 DFQATT, CDR2 SNEGSKA (reference sequence). The CDR3 length is 12 residues. CDR3 bases: TGCAGTGCTAGGGCAGGGTTGTACGGCTACACCTTC. It translates to CSARAGLYGYTF.

The J gene is TRBJ1-2, the V gene TRBV7-6, with TRBD1 as a possible D gene (6 bases). The CDR3 length is 15 residues. Per the germline V gene, CDR1 is SGHVS and CDR2 is FNYEAQ. V dropped 1 base and J dropped 4 bases, with 13 bases sitting between them. The CDR3 is CASSLGAGGAYGYTF. The CDR3 region has the DNA TGTGCCAGCAGCTTAGGCGCCGGGGGCGCCTATGGCTACACCTTC.

In its sample, this clonotype was seen a few times. The chain is built from TRBV3-1 and TRBJ2-4, with no clear D. Germline V gene data show CDR1 as LGHDT and CDR2 as YNNKEL (reference sequence). The CDR3 contains 16 residues. Deletions cut 4 bases from V and 0 bases from J, with 13 bases between. The CDR3, as DNA: TGTGCCAGCAGCCCCCTCCGACAAGTAGCCAAAAACATTCAGTACTTC. Translation gives CASSPLRQVAKNIQYF.

The rearrangement links TRBV20-1 to TRBJ2-3; possible D gene TRBD1, 6 bases. Trimming left V 6 bases short and J 3 bases short, with 13 bases between. The germline CDR1 and CDR2 sequences are DFQATT and SNEGSKA (reference sequence). CDR3 length: 13 amino acids. CDR3 sequence: CSARGRGTDTQYF. The CDR3 DNA reads TGCAGTGCGAGGGGCAGGGGAACAGATACGCAGTATTTT.

The chain has TRBV5-1 and TRBJ2-7, with a possible D match to TRBD2 (5 bases). CDR3 length equals 14 residues. CDR1 and CDR2 from the germline V gene are SGHRS and YFSETQ. Trimming removed 4 bases at V and 6 bases at J, with 17 bases between. CDR3 sequence reads: CASSEDYGPGEQYF. CDR3 nucleotide sequence: TGCGCCAGCAGCGAAGACTACGGCCCGGGCGAGCAGTACTTC.

This clonotype came up a few times. CDR3 nucleotides: TGCGCCAGCAGCCAAACAGGGATCCACGGAAACACCATATATTTT. This gives the protein CASSQTGIHGNTIYF. The chain joins TRBV5-1 to TRBJ1-3; D perhaps matches TRBD1 (6 bases). This CDR3 is 15 amino acids long. The germline V and J ends were trimmed by 4 bases and 4 bases, with 15 bases remaining between them. CDR1 and CDR2 from the germline V gene are SGHRS and YFSETQ.

The chain links TRBV6-2 or TRBV6-3 to TRBJ1-5, with unresolved D. The CDR3 contains 16 residues. The germline V gene encodes CDR1 MNHEY and CDR2 SVGEGT. Trimming pared 5 bases from V and 0 bases from J, leaving 14 bases between. Here the CDR3 reads CASSLRQDGSNQPQHF. DNA of the CDR3: TGTGCCAGCAGTCTCCGGCAGGATGGTAGCAATCAGCCCCAGCATTTT.

This clonotype was observed a few times. This sequence joins TRBV7-9 and TRBJ1-1; a possible D gene is TRBD1 (5 bases). The CDR3 is made up of 15 amino acids. Looked up from germline, CDR1 is SEHNR and CDR2 is FQNEAQ (reference sequence). V was pared by 3 bases and J by 4 bases, with 15 bases between. In DNA, the CDR3 is TGTGCCAGCAGCTTTTCCGGGACCCGCGGCACTGAAGCTTTCTTT. Its translation: CASSFSGTRGTEAFF.

This clonotype has at least ten counts. The V gene is TRBV20-1, the J gene TRBJ2-7; D is uncertain. This CDR3 contains 15 residues. Germline V CDR1 and CDR2: DFQATT, SNEGSKA (reference sequence). Trimming shortened V by 6 bases and J by 3 bases, and 21 bases separated the two germline ends. The CDR3 reads CSAAGRTNDFYEQYF. The DNA of the CDR3 is TGCAGTGCAGCCGGGCGAACCAATGACTTCTACGAGCAGTACTTC.

The chain couples TRBV6-6 to TRBJ1-2; D gene uncertain. V lost 1 base and J 0 bases, leaving 9 bases between the germline ends. The germline CDR1 and CDR2 sequences are MNHNY and SVGAGI (reference sequence). The CDR3 has 15 amino acids. CDR3 protein: CASSYFQDSNYGYTF. CDR3 DNA sequence: TGTGCCAGCAGTTACTTCCAGGATTCTAACTATGGCTACACCTTC.

The table lists this clonotype with a few counts. This rearrangement joins TRBV20-1 to TRBJ2-7; the D gene is possibly TRBD2 (5 bases). The germline V gene encodes CDR1 DFQATT and CDR2 SNEGSKA (reference sequence). The CDR3 extends over 13 amino acids. V was clipped by 2 bases and J by 5 bases, with 13 bases between them. CDR3 in amino acids: CSARRLTEDEQYF. The CDR3, as DNA: TGCAGTGCTAGAAGACTTACGGAGGACGAGCAGTACTTC.

The rearrangement links TRBV6-1 to TRBJ1-5; a possible D gene is TRBD1 (5 bases). This CDR3 comprises 14 residues. Per the germline V gene, CDR1 is MNHNS and CDR2 is SASEGT. V lost 1 base, J lost 8 bases, and 12 bases lay in between. The CDR3 region is CASSEVGGVKPQHF. The CDR3 DNA reads TGTGCCAGCAGTGAAGTCGGAGGGGTAAAGCCCCAGCATTTT.